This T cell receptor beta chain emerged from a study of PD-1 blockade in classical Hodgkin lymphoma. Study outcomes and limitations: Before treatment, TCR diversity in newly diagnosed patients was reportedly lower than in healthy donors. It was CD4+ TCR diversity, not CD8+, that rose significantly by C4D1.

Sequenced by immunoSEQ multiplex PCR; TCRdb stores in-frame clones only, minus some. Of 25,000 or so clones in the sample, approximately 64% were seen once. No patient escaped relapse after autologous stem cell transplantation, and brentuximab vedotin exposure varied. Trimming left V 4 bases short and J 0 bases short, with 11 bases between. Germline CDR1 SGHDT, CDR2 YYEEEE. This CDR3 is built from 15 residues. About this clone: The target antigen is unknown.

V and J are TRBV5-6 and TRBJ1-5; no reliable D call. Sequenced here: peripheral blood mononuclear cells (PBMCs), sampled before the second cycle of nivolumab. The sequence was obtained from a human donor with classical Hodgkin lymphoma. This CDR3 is CASSQRFYSNQPQHF. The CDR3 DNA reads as TGTGCCAGCAGCCAGAGATTTTATAGCAATCAGCCCCAGCATTTT.